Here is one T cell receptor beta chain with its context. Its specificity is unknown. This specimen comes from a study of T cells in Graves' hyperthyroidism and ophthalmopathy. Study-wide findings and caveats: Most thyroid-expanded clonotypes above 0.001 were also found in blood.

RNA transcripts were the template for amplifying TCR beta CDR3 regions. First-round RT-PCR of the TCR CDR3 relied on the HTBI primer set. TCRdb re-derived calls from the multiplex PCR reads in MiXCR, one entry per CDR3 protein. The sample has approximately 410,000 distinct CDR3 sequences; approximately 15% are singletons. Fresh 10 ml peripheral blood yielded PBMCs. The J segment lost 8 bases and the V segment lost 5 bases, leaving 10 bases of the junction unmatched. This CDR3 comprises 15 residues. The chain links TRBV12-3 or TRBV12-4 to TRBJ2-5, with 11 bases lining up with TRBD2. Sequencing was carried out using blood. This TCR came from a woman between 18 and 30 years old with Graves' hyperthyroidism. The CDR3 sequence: CASSPIAGGKRTQYF. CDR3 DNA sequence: TGTGCCAGCAGTCCCATAGCGGGAGGGAAGAGAACCCAGTACTTC.